This T cell receptor beta chain was retrieved from a study of T cells after somatic rescue of genetic block. The table lists this clone with a count of one. Between the trimmed V and J ends, which lost 2 bases and 5 bases, there was a span of 7 bases. Germline CDR1 and CDR2: MNHEY and SMNVEV (reference sequence). The CDR3 has 13 amino acids. Clones were read by immunoSEQ multiplex PCR, and TCRdb kept only the in-frame ones, dropping some. The sample holds 50,000 to 60,000 clones; 95% to 96% are singletons and the top ten take approximately 0.07%. This sequence joins TRBV27 and TRBJ1-5; D gene unclear. The origin of this receptor is a child under three years old. The sequencing sample was made of peripheral blood mononuclear cells (PBMCs). CDR3 sequence reads: CASSLKGYQPQHF. In DNA, the CDR3 is TGTGCCAGCAGTTTAAAGGGTTATCAGCCCCAGCATTTT.